This T cell receptor (beta chain) comes out of a study of cytotoxic CD8 clonotypes in ibrutinib-treated CLL. Study-wide context: Response sampling came at median 12 months of treatment, ranging 6 to 36 months.

TCRdb's table, derived via immunoSEQ multiplex PCR, lists solely in-frame clones and lacks some. This sample has 26,000 or so clones, with 55% to 65% found just once. CDR3 length: 13 amino acids. CDR1 SGHNT and CDR2 YYREEE come from the germline V gene (reference sequence). Trimming pared 4 bases from V and 1 base from J, leaving 8 bases between. The TCR was taken from a human donor with chronic lymphocytic leukemia. Specimen: PBMCs, collected before ibrutinib treatment. The V gene is TRBV5-4, the J gene TRBJ2-5, with D unclear. The CDR3 nucleotides read TGTGCCAGCAGCCTAACAGTCCAAGAGACCCAGTACTTC. This translates into CASSLTVQETQYF.